This passage covers 15 T cell receptor beta chains from one sample sequenced in a study of blood T cells in healthy people across ages. The authors ran a second PCR of roughly 6 to 11 cycles using a sample-barcoded 5' primer and a J-beta primer mix. TCRdb recomputed calls from the 5' RACE reads with MiXCR, one row per CDR3 protein. This table has about 1.5 million distinct CDR3 sequences, around 42% appearing once. Source material: blood. Every receptor here comes from a woman aged 18-29 years in good health.

This clonotype was counted a single time. This chain links TRBV27 with TRBJ1-6; no clear D gene. Germline V gene sequence: CDR1 MNHEY, CDR2 SMNVEV (reference sequence). V was trimmed by 0 bases and J by 5 bases, leaving 2 bases between them. The CDR3 runs to 13 residues. In nucleotides, the CDR3 is TGTGCCAGCAGTTTATCCGATAATTCACCCCTCCACTTT. Translating gives CASSLSDNSPLHF.

This clonotype was counted between two and nine times. The rearrangement uses TRBV7-9 and TRBJ1-4; 10 bases fit TRBD1. The J segment lost 4 bases and the V segment lost 6 bases, leaving 14 bases of the junction unmatched. CDR3 length equals 18 residues. The germline V gene encodes CDR1 SEHNR and CDR2 FQNEAQ (reference sequence). CDR3 in amino acids: CASRLPPGQGSRNEKLFF. As DNA, the CDR3 is TGTGCCAGCAGACTCCCTCCGGGACAGGGGTCCCGTAATGAAAAACTGTTTTTT.

This clonotype was found a few times. The V gene is TRBV16, the J gene TRBJ1-2, with unresolved D. The ends were cut back, 0 bases at V and 6 bases at J, with 20 bases in the middle. CDR3 size: 17 residues. The germline V gene encodes CDR1 KGHSY and CDR2 FQNENV. The CDR3 here is CASSQSTVVTGPHGYTF. CDR3 nucleotide sequence: TGTGCCAGCAGCCAATCCACAGTGGTCACCGGGCCCCATGGCTACACCTTC.

This clonotype has a single count. The chain recombines TRBV29-1 with TRBJ1-2, with 8 bases identical to TRBD1. Germline-derived CDR1 and CDR2 are SQVTM and ANQGSEA. The CDR3 totals 13 residues. Trimming removed 8 bases from V and 8 bases from J; junction bases left unmatched: 13. The CDR3: CSTTYGQGGGYTF. CDR3 coding DNA: TGCAGCACCACCTACGGACAGGGAGGAGGCTACACCTTC.

DNA for the CDR3: TGTGCCAGCAGTTATTTTAAGGGGGGGGATCCCTTGAACACTGAAGCTTTCTTT. Translated, it gives CASSYFKGGDPLNTEAFF. This chain links TRBV6-5 with TRBJ1-1, with a weak D call TRBD1 (6 bases). The CDR3 extends over 18 amino acids. V dropped 3 bases and J dropped 0 bases, with 20 bases sitting between them. CDR1 and CDR2 from the germline V gene are MNHEY and SVGAGI.

This clonotype showed up just a few times. CDR3 sequence (DNA): TGTGCCAGCAGCTTCAGGGGAGGGGGACAAGAGACCCAGTACTTC. This encodes CASSFRGGGQETQYF. This sequence joins TRBV7-9 and TRBJ2-5; tentative D call: TRBD2 (7 bases). V lost 3 bases, J lost 2 bases, and 13 bases lay in between. This CDR3 has 15 residues. CDR1 is SEHNR, CDR2 FQNEAQ, per germline (reference sequence). The entire variable domain, with the rest obtained from reference TRBV7-9 and TRBJ2-5, is as follows: DTGVSQNPRHKITKRGQNVTFRCDPISEHNRLYWYRQTLGQGPEFLTYFQNEAQLEKSRLLSDRFSAERPKGSFSTLEIQRTEQGDSAMYLCASSFRGGGQETQYFGPGTRLLVL.

This clonotype was found a few times. V gene TRBV7-9 combines with J gene TRBJ2-1; D may be TRBD1 or TRBD2 (5 bases each). V dropped 1 base and J dropped 8 bases, with 9 bases sitting between them. The germline gives CDR1 SEHNR, CDR2 FQNEAQ (reference sequence). The CDR3 loop spans 13 amino acids. Here the CDR3 DNA reads TGTGCCAGCAGCTTAGGAAGAGGGGATGAGCAGTTCTTC. Its protein is CASSLGRGDEQFF. Full variable domain (outside the CDR3, taken from reference TRBV7-9 and TRBJ2-1): DTGVSQNPRHKITKRGQNVTFRCDPISEHNRLYWYRQTLGQGPEFLTYFQNEAQLEKSRLLSDRFSAERPKGSFSTLEIQRTEQGDSAMYLCASSLGRGDEQFFGPGTRLTVL.

This clonotype was counted between two and nine times. V usage is TRBV20-1 and J usage is TRBJ2-1; a possible D gene is TRBD1 (6 bases). Germline values: CDR1 DFQATT, CDR2 SNEGSKA (reference sequence). V lost 3 bases to trimming and J lost 4 bases, with 13 bases between them. The CDR3 has 14 amino acids. Written as DNA, the CDR3 is TGCAGTGCTAGCTTGAGGGGGATGTACAATGAGCAGTTCTTC. It is translated as CSASLRGMYNEQFF.

This clonotype was picked up many times. The chain recombines TRBV29-1 with TRBJ1-4; D call uncertain. V was pared by 2 bases and J by 7 bases, with 5 bases between. This CDR3 region has 11 residues. Germline V gives CDR1 SQVTM, CDR2 ANQGSEA. Written as DNA, the CDR3 is TGCAGCGTTGAATTTAGTGAAAAACTGTTTTTT. It specifies CSVEFSEKLFF.

The chain combines TRBV5-1 with TRBJ2-1; a weak D match, TRBD1 (6 bases). CDR3 length equals 15 residues. The germline V gene has CDR1 SGHRS and CDR2 YFSETQ. V was shortened by 4 bases and J by 2 bases, with 13 bases between the two germline ends. The CDR3 is CASSPLDRTYNEQFF. The CDR3 DNA reads as TGCGCCAGCAGCCCGTTAGACAGGACCTACAATGAGCAGTTCTTC.

CDR3 in amino acids: CAMGQGDNYGYTF. As DNA, the CDR3 is TGTGCCATGGGACAGGGGGATAACTATGGCTACACCTTC. The chain combines TRBV10-3 with TRBJ1-2; 11 nucleotides match TRBD1. This CDR3 has 13 amino acids. The J segment lost 1 base and the V segment lost 9 bases, leaving 1 base of the junction unmatched. Germline CDR1 ENHRY, CDR2 SYGVKD.

This clonotype has a handful of counts. The V call is TRBV7-2, the J call TRBJ2-7; 8 bases are a match to TRBD1. The CDR3 spans 16 residues. The V gene end was trimmed by 5 bases and the J gene end by 7 bases; junction bases not matched to a gene: 16. Per the germline V gene, CDR1 is SGHTA and CDR2 is FQGNSA. The DNA of the CDR3 is TGTGCCAGCAGCCCTACCCGACAGGGGCGGGACAATGAGCAGTACTTC. It translates to CASSPTRQGRDNEQYF.

The chain employs TRBV10-2 and TRBJ2-5; 11 bases line up with TRBD2. After removal of 0 bases from V and 2 bases from J, the junction contained 11 bases not matched to a gene. The CDR3 consists of 19 residues. Germline values: CDR1 WSHSY, CDR2 SAAADI. Here the CDR3 DNA reads TGCGCCAGCAGTGAGTCACGGGCTAGCGGGGGGAAACTGCAAGAGACCCAGTACTTC. It encodes CASSESRASGGKLQETQYF.

This chain joins TRBV27 and TRBJ2-7; a weak D match, TRBD1 (6 bases). V lost 0 bases to trimming and J lost 5 bases, with 8 bases between them. The V gene's germline CDR1 is MNHEY and CDR2 SMNVEV (reference sequence). CDR3 length: 13 residues. CDR3 DNA sequence: TGTGCCAGCAGTTTATCCTGGACAGACGAGCAGTACTTC. Residues: CASSLSWTDEQYF.

Points on this clonotype: An end of the junction does not agree with germline; a read error may underlie this. This sequence joins TRBV6-6 and TRBJ2-1; 10 bases match TRBD1. CDR3 length: 16 residues. The germline gives CDR1 MNHNY, CDR2 SVGAGI (reference sequence). CDR3 coding DNA: TGTGCCAGCAGATTGACCGGGACAGGGGTCTACAATGGGCAGTTCTTC. Encoded protein: CASRLTGTGVYNGQFF.